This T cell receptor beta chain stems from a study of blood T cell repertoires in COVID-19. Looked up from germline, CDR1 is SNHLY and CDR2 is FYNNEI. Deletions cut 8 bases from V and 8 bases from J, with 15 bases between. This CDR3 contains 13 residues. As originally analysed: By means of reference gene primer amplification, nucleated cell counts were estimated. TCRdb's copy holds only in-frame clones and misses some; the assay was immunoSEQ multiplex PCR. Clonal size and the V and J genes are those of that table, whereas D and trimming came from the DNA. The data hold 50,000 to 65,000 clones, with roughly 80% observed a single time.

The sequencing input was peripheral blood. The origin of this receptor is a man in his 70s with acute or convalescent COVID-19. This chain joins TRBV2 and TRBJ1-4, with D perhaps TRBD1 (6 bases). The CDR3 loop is CASSRGFGEKLFF. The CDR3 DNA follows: TGTGCCAGCTCCAGGGGCTTTGGAGAAAAACTGTTTTTT. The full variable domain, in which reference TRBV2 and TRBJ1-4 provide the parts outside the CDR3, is EPEVTQTPSHQVTQMGQEVILRCVPISNHLYFYWYRQILGQKVEFLVSFYNNEISEKSEIFDDQFSVERPDGSNFTLKIRSTKLEDSAMYFCASSRGFGEKLFFGSGTQLSVL.